One and the same sample provided the 25 T cell receptor beta chains below, sequenced in a study of T cells after yellow fever vaccination. TCRdb recomputed calls from the 5' RACE reads with MiXCR, one row per CDR3 protein. The table has more than 110,000 distinct CDR3 sequences, 6.6% seen once. The sequences come from CD4+ T cells sorted from PBMCs, collected 10 days after the yellow fever booster vaccination. All receptors come from a young man who received the YFV17D yellow fever vaccine.

This clonotype was counted many times. The chain employs TRBV27 and TRBJ2-3; no clear D gene. In germline, CDR1 is MNHEY, CDR2 SMNVEV (reference sequence). This CDR3 is built from 14 residues. Trimming removed 5 bases at V and 8 bases at J, with 17 bases between. The CDR3 is CASSLTPDGVTQYF. The CDR3 DNA reads as TGTGCCAGCAGTCTGACTCCGGACGGTGTTACGCAGTATTTT.

This clonotype was recorded many times. The CDR3 loop reads CASSLFQGLGEAFF. The CDR3 bases are TGCGCCAGCAGCTTGTTTCAGGGGCTTGGTGAAGCTTTCTTT. The V and J genes are TRBV5-1 and TRBJ1-1; the D gene is possibly TRBD1 (6 bases). Germline CDR1 is SGHRS and CDR2 is YFSETQ. The CDR3 length is 14 residues. V was trimmed by 1 base and J by 7 bases, leaving 14 bases between them. Supplemented by reference TRBV5-1 and TRBJ1-1, the full variable domain reads KAGVTQTPRYLIKTRGQQVTLSCSPISGHRSVSWYQQTPGQGLQFLFEYFSETQRNKGNFPGRFSGRQFSNSRSEMNVSTLELGDSALYLCASSLFQGLGEAFFGQGTRLTVV.

This clonotype showed up just a few times. The chain has TRBV12-3 or TRBV12-4 and TRBJ2-1; perhaps TRBD2 as D (5 bases). V lost 3 bases and J lost 0, with 9 bases in between. CDR3 size: 15 residues. In DNA form, the CDR3 reads TGTGCCAGCAGTTTGAGAGGGAACTCCTACAATGAGCAGTTCTTC. Translated: CASSLRGNSYNEQFF.

The table lists this clonotype with many counts. The rearrangement links TRBV7-9 to TRBJ2-7, with a possible D match to TRBD2 (5 bases). CDR1 and CDR2 (germline): SEHNR, FQNEAQ (reference sequence). The V end lost 5 bases, the J end lost 0 bases, and 11 bases lay between the germline ends. This CDR3 is built from 14 residues. CDR3 residues: CASSRVAFSYEQYF. The CDR3 DNA reads TGTGCCAGCAGCCGGGTAGCGTTCTCCTACGAGCAGTACTTC.

The V and J genes are TRBV6-1 and TRBJ2-5; 11 bases fit TRBD2. The V gene end was trimmed by 6 bases and the J gene end by 5 bases; junction bases not matched to a gene: 11. The CDR3 consists of 16 residues. CDR1 is MNHNS, CDR2 SASEGT, per germline. The DNA of the CDR3 is TGTGCCAGCAGGCCGGGACTAGCGGACATAGGGGAGACCCAGTACTTC. Its translation is CASRPGLADIGETQYF.

In its sample, this clonotype was seen many times. The rearrangement links TRBV6-6 to TRBJ2-7, with 11 bases matching TRBD1. CDR3 length equals 13 residues. V gave up 4 bases and J gave up 5 bases; unmatched junction bases: 1. Germline values: CDR1 MNHNY, CDR2 SVGAGI (reference sequence). DNA for the CDR3: TGTGCCAGCAGTTGGGGACAGGGGGACGAGCAGTACTTC. Its translation: CASSWGQGDEQYF.

This clonotype was recorded at least ten times. The genes are TRBV7-2 and TRBJ1-1; D is unclear. Trimming pared 5 bases from V and 4 bases from J, leaving 11 bases between. The germline V gene has CDR1 SGHTA and CDR2 FQGNSA. The CDR3 totals 13 residues. This chain's CDR3 is CASSPSRGTEAFF. The CDR3, as DNA: TGTGCCAGCAGCCCCAGCAGAGGCACTGAAGCTTTCTTT. Together with reference TRBV7-2 and TRBJ1-1, the CDR3 gives the full variable domain: GAGVSQSPSNKVTEKGKDVELRCDPISGHTALYWYRQSLGQGLEFLIYFQGNSAPDKSGLPSDRFSAERTGGSVSTLTIQRTQQEDSAVYLCASSPSRGTEAFFGQGTRLTVV.

The V call is TRBV12-3 or TRBV12-4, the J call TRBJ2-1; D is unresolved. This CDR3 contains 12 residues. V lost 5 bases and J lost 10, with 12 bases in between. The CDR3, as DNA: TGTGCCAGCAGTCTGCACCACGGGGAGCAGTTCTTC. It specifies CASSLHHGEQFF.

Details on this clonotype: This may come from a read error, since a much larger clone is one base off. The rearrangement joins TRBV12-3 or TRBV12-4 to TRBJ2-1, with D possibly being TRBD1 or TRBD2 (6 bases each). This CDR3 has 13 amino acids. The germline V and J ends were trimmed by 7 bases and 10 bases, with 17 bases remaining between them. CDR3: CASTPGALREQFF. The CDR3 DNA follows: TGTGCCAGCACTCCGGGGGCGCTTCGGGAGCAGTTCTTC.

In its sample, this clonotype was seen many times. The chain links TRBV25-1 to TRBJ2-1; D not certain. There are 12 residues in the CDR3. CDR1 and CDR2 from the germline V gene are MGHDK and SYGVNS. V shed 8 bases and J shed 4 bases, with 9 bases lying between them. CDR3 amino acids: CASSQLYNEQFF. The CDR3 DNA is TGTGCCAGCTCCCAATTATACAATGAGCAGTTCTTC.

This clonotype was found many times. V and J are TRBV4-2 and TRBJ2-4, with D possibly being TRBD1 or TRBD2 (5 bases each). The CDR3 totals 12 residues. V was trimmed by 0 bases and J by 14 bases, leaving 11 bases between them. Looked up from germline, CDR1 is LGHNA and CDR2 is YNFKEQ. The CDR3 is CASSQDLGPKYF. CDR3 bases: TGTGCCAGCAGCCAAGATTTGGGACCAAAGTACTTC.

This clonotype has ten or more counts. The chain recombines TRBV7-2 with TRBJ1-4, with D possibly TRBD1 on 6 matching bases. This CDR3 has 16 amino acids. The V gene lost 1 base and the J gene lost 0 bases, with 9 bases spanning the gap. Per germline, CDR1 SGHTA and CDR2 FQGNSA. The CDR3 coding sequence is TGTGCCAGCAGCTTAGTGGACAGTGCAACTAATGAAAAACTGTTTTTT. As protein: CASSLVDSATNEKLFF.

In its sample, this clonotype was seen many times. The chain carries TRBV6-5 and TRBJ1-2, with a possible D match to TRBD1 (5 bases). Between the trimmed V and J ends, which lost 0 bases and 7 bases, there was a span of 12 bases. Germline V gives CDR1 MNHEY, CDR2 SVGAGI. The CDR3 totals 14 residues. The CDR3 region has the DNA TGTGCCAGCAGTTACTCCTGGCAGGGCACTGGCTACACCTTC. Translation: CASSYSWQGTGYTF.

In this sample, this clonotype turned up many times. One end of the junction varies from germline; a read error may be responsible. This sequence joins TRBV7-7 and TRBJ2-3; D possibly corresponds to TRBD1 (5 bases). The CDR3 totals 13 residues. Germline V CDR1 and CDR2: SSHAT, FNYEAQ (reference sequence). CDR3 sequence reads: CASSPLGPDTQYF. CDR3 nucleotide sequence: TGTGCTAGCAGCCCGTTGGGGCCAGATACGCAGTATTTT.

This clonotype was picked up many times. This chain's CDR3 is CASSRPGLAEYEQYF. The CDR3 DNA reads TGTGCCAGCAGCCGACCGGGACTAGCGGAGTACGAGCAGTACTTC. The V gene is TRBV4-2, the J gene TRBJ2-7; 11 nucleotides align to TRBD2. CDR1 and CDR2 from the germline V gene are LGHNA and YNFKEQ. The CDR3 loop spans 15 amino acids. The trim removed 4 bases at V and 4 bases at J, leaving 6 bases unmatched.

This clonotype appeared a few times. The V gene is TRBV20-1, the J gene TRBJ2-3; the match to TRBD2 covers 10 bases. Germline V gene lookup returns CDR1 DFQATT and CDR2 SNEGSKA (reference sequence). This CDR3 is built from 17 residues. V dropped 3 bases and J dropped 0; count of bases not matched to a gene: 9. The CDR3 here is CSASVLAGARSTDTQYF. In DNA form, the CDR3 reads TGCAGTGCTAGTGTGCTAGCGGGAGCCAGGAGCACAGATACGCAGTATTTT.

On this clonotype: A read error is likely here: a far larger clone is one base away. The chain employs TRBV7-2 and TRBJ2-5, with a weak D call TRBD1 (5 bases). The CDR3 sequence is 13 residues long. Germline CDR1 and CDR2: SGHTA and FQGNSA. CDR3 loop: CASILGVQETQYF. Written as DNA, the CDR3 is TGTGCCAGCATCTTAGGGGTCCAAGAGACCCAGTACTTC.

This clonotype was observed a handful of times. This chain joins TRBV11-2 and TRBJ2-2, with 8 nucleotides matching TRBD2. J lost 6 bases, V lost 0 bases, and 3 bases had no gene match. CDR1 and CDR2 from the germline V gene are SGHAT and FQNNGV. The CDR3 is 15 amino acids. CDR3 sequence (DNA): TGTGCCAGCAGCTTAGAGGGGACTAGGGCCGGGGAGCTGTTTTTT. Protein sequence: CASSLEGTRAGELFF.

This chain connects TRBV5-6 to TRBJ2-1, with 10 bases matching TRBD2. The CDR3 is made up of 16 amino acids. Germline lookup yields CDR1 SGHDT and CDR2 YYEEEE. After removal of 1 base from V and 0 bases from J, the junction contained 1 base not matched to a gene. The CDR3 region is CASSLLAGGSYNEQFF. As DNA, the CDR3 is TGTGCCAGCAGCTTGTTAGCGGGAGGCTCCTACAATGAGCAGTTCTTC.

This clonotype was recorded at least ten times. The rearrangement joins TRBV7-2 to TRBJ2-3; 8 nucleotides line up with TRBD2. The trim removed 4 bases at V and 5 bases at J, leaving 14 bases unmatched. CDR1 SGHTA and CDR2 FQGNSA come from the germline V gene. The CDR3 sequence is 17 residues long. For the CDR3, the DNA is TGTGCCAGCAGCTCAAGACTAGCGAAAAGTACGGGAGATACGCAGTATTTT. This sequence encodes CASSSRLAKSTGDTQYF.

This clonotype was recorded at least ten times. The chain carries TRBV10-2 and TRBJ1-2, with a possible D match to TRBD1 (5 bases). CDR3 length: 16 amino acids. V lost 0 bases, J lost 2 bases, and 13 bases lay in between. Germline CDR1 WSHSY, CDR2 SAAADI. The CDR3 reads CASSESGTDRNYGYTF. The DNA for the CDR3 is TGCGCCAGCAGTGAGTCTGGGACCGACCGAAACTATGGCTACACCTTC.

This clonotype has a count of ten or more. The rearrangement joins TRBV29-1 to TRBJ2-3; no reliable D call. The CDR3 sequence is 12 residues long. V dropped 0 bases and J dropped 6 bases, with 7 bases sitting between them. Germline values: CDR1 SQVTM, CDR2 ANQGSEA. Written as DNA, the CDR3 is TGCAGCGTTGAAGATTCTGCGGATACGCAGTATTTT. Translating it yields CSVEDSADTQYF.

The genes are TRBV20-1 and TRBJ1-2, with 9 bases that match TRBD1. CDR1 and CDR2 (germline): DFQATT, SNEGSKA (reference sequence). V lost 2 bases and J lost 3; bases outside the gene matches: 10. The CDR3 runs 16 residues. CDR3 sequence (DNA): TGCAGTGCTAGAAGGGGAAAACAGGGGGCCTACTATGGCTACACCTTC. Translation gives CSARRGKQGAYYGYTF.

This clonotype was observed at least ten times. The chain couples TRBV4-3 to TRBJ2-3; D unresolved. The germline V gene has CDR1 LGHNA and CDR2 YSLEER. The CDR3 covers 16 residues. V lost 2 bases to trimming and J lost 0 bases, with 12 bases between them. CDR3 in DNA: TGCGCCAGCAGCCAACTCATAGTCGGGAGCACAGATACGCAGTATTTT. This gives the protein CASSQLIVGSTDTQYF.

This clonotype showed up many times. V usage is TRBV2 and J usage is TRBJ2-1; D is possibly TRBD2 (6 bases). Trimming took 7 bases from V and 8 from J, leaving 18 bases between them. Germline V gene sequence: CDR1 SNHLY, CDR2 FYNNEI. The CDR3 sequence is 14 residues long. The CDR3 here is CASNTGTPPDEQFF. The CDR3 nucleotides read TGTGCCAGCAATACCGGGACTCCCCCCGATGAGCAGTTCTTC. The full variable domain, completed using reference TRBV2 and TRBJ2-1, is EPEVTQTPSHQVTQMGQEVILRCVPISNHLYFYWYRQILGQKVEFLVSFYNNEISEKSEIFDDQFSVERPDGSNFTLKIRSTKLEDSAMYFCASNTGTPPDEQFFGPGTRLTVL.